The T cell receptor (beta chain) described here comes from a study of PD-1 blockade in classical Hodgkin lymphoma. Whole-study results and caveats: Researchers reported that CD4+ TCR diversity, though not CD8+, rose significantly by C4D1. Newly diagnosed patients reportedly had lower baseline TCR diversity than healthy donors. Patients newly diagnosed and complete responders had comparable baseline diversity.

Relapses following autologous stem cell transplantation were seen in all patients, with brentuximab vedotin exposure varying. Patients had relapsed/refractory classical Hodgkin lymphoma with complete response, partial response or progressive disease as best response. The assay was immunoSEQ multiplex PCR, and TCRdb's table has in-frame clones only and misses some. The top ten clones hold roughly 15% of a sample with around 99,000 clones, more than 80% of them seen once. For this clone: Its antigen is as yet unknown.

Germline V CDR1 and CDR2: ENHRY, SYGVKD. The CDR3 loop spans 13 amino acids. With 3 bases removed from V and 4 bases from J, the gap between germline ends came to 9 bases. V usage is TRBV10-3 and J usage is TRBJ1-2; tentative D call: TRBD1 (6 bases). The sequence was collected from a human donor with classical Hodgkin lymphoma. The sequenced sample was peripheral blood mononuclear cells (PBMCs), obtained before the second cycle of nivolumab. DNA of the CDR3: TGTGCCATCAGTGAACAGGGCAGCTATGGCTACACCTTC. It yields the protein CAISEQGSYGYTF.